This T cell receptor (beta chain) is from a study of cytomegalovirus exposure and HLA in healthy donors. V was shortened by 5 bases and J by 4 bases, with 12 bases between the two germline ends. This CDR3 spans 13 amino acids. In germline, CDR1 is SGHRS, CDR2 YFSETQ. A multiplex PCR was run with 60 Vbeta primers and 13 Jbeta primers. Libraries were prepared by immunoSEQ multiplex PCR; TCRdb keeps only in-frame clonotypes and omits some of them. Of 70,000 to 95,000 clones in the sample, 70% to 85% were seen once. Comments on this clone: Its cognate antigen is unknown.

Broader study findings: Exclusion as indistinguishable affected some V segments, including TRBV6-2 and TRBV6-3. The listing of about 150 TCR beta chains classed them as cytomegalovirus-associated.

J is TRBJ1-2 and V is TRBV5-1; the D is unclear. Sequenced input: PBMCs. The sequence derives from a man between 25 and 39 years old in good health and CMV-seropositive. CDR3 amino acids: CASSLNGVYGYTF. CDR3 DNA: TGCGCCAGCAGTCTTAACGGAGTCTATGGCTACACCTTC.